This entry lists 14 T cell receptor beta chains sequenced from one sample in a study of T cells in localized non-small cell lung cancer. Measured with immunoSEQ multiplex PCR; TCRdb has only the in-frame clones, and not every one. The sample has about 40,000 clones, more than 85% seen once. The source was peripheral blood, collected before any cancer treatment. The receptors come from a man aged 18-55 years with stage I lung adenocarcinoma.

The genes are TRBV5-5 and TRBJ1-2, with a tentative D call TRBD1 (5 bases). This CDR3 is 14 amino acids long. The V end lost 6 bases, the J end lost 4 bases, and 16 bases lay between the germline ends. Germline V gene sequence: CDR1 SGHKS, CDR2 YYEKEE (reference sequence). The CDR3 DNA reads TGTGCCAGCACCCTAGGGGCCTACTCCTATGGCTACACCTTC. Amino acid sequence: CASTLGAYSYGYTF.

V is TRBV29-1 and J is TRBJ1-3; D is ambiguous. Germline CDR1 and CDR2: SQVTM and ANQGSEA. The CDR3 loop spans 15 amino acids. Trimming removed 0 bases from V and 0 bases from J, with 9 bases in between. The CDR3 loop reads CSVEDRINSGNTIYF. CDR3 nucleotides: TGCAGCGTTGAAGACAGGATCAACTCTGGAAACACCATATATTTT. Using reference TRBV29-1 and TRBJ1-3 for the parts outside the CDR3, the full variable domain is SAVISQKPSRDICQRGTSLTIQCQVDSQVTMMFWYRQQPGQSLTLIATANQGSEATYESGFVIDKFPISRPNLTFSTLTVSNMSPEDSSIYLCSVEDRINSGNTIYFGEGSWLTVV.

There are a few counts of this clone. The rearrangement joins TRBV10-3 to TRBJ1-1; the D gene is possibly TRBD1 (5 bases). The V end was cut by 3 bases, the J end by 1 base, with 15 bases between. Per the germline V gene, CDR1 is ENHRY and CDR2 is SYGVKD. The CDR3 loop spans 16 amino acids. In nucleotides, the CDR3 is TGTGCCATCAGTGAAAGGGGAGCTGATACGAACACTGAAGCTTTCTTT. Protein: CAISERGADTNTEAFF.

The chain carries TRBV28 and TRBJ1-2, with D unresolved. V shed 8 bases and J shed 0 bases, with 10 bases lying between them. CDR3 length: 13 amino acids. Germline lookup yields CDR1 MDHEN and CDR2 SYDVKM. The CDR3 DNA follows: TGTGCCAGCTCAAGACCACCTAACTATGGCTACACCTTC. Translating gives CASSRPPNYGYTF.

The CDR3 sequence is CASSWDGGAVGANVLTF. CDR3 nucleotides: TGTGCCAGCAGCTGGGACGGGGGGGCGGTCGGGGCCAACGTCCTGACTTTC. The chain has TRBV5-4 and TRBJ2-6, with 8 positions matching TRBD2. The CDR3 loop spans 17 amino acids. The germline V gene has CDR1 SGHNT and CDR2 YYREEE (reference sequence). Trimming removed 3 bases from V and 4 bases from J; junction bases left unmatched: 9.

This chain uses TRBV5-6 with TRBJ1-5; TRBD1 is a possible D gene (6 bases). V lost 2 bases and J 5 bases, leaving 14 bases between the germline ends. The CDR3 extends over 15 amino acids. Looked up from germline, CDR1 is SGHDT and CDR2 is YYEEEE. The CDR3 DNA reads as TGTGCCAGCAGCTTACAGGGAACGACTCATCAGCCCCAGCATTTT. Translating it yields CASSLQGTTHQPQHF.

This sequence joins TRBV13 and TRBJ1-3; no firm D call. V was cut by 1 base and J by 4 bases, with 8 bases left in between. CDR1 is PRHDT and CDR2 is FYEKMQ in the germline V gene (reference sequence). CDR3 size: 14 residues. The CDR3 reads CASSLVTTGNTIYF. In DNA, the CDR3 is TGTGCCAGCAGCTTAGTGACCACGGGAAACACCATATATTTT. Full variable domain (outside the CDR3, taken from reference TRBV13 and TRBJ1-3): AAGVIQSPRHLIKEKRETATLKCYPIPRHDTVYWYQQGPGQDPQFLISFYEKMQSDKGSIPDRFSAQQFSDYHSELNMSSLELGDSALYFCASSLVTTGNTIYFGEGSWLTVV.

V and J are TRBV19 and TRBJ2-7; D could derive from TRBD1 or TRBD2 (5 bases each). V shed 0 bases and J shed 3 bases, with 9 bases lying between them. The germline CDR1 and CDR2 sequences are LNHDA and SQIVND (reference sequence). There are 14 residues in the CDR3. CDR3 residues: CASSIDYGGYEQYF. The CDR3 DNA reads TGTGCCAGTAGTATAGATTATGGGGGCTACGAGCAGTACTTC.

The chain couples TRBV5-6 to TRBJ1-4, with 7 bases aligning to TRBD1. Per germline, CDR1 SGHDT and CDR2 YYEEEE. Trimming cost V 0 bases and J 4 bases; bases outside gene matches: 9. The length of the CDR3 is 17 residues. The CDR3 nucleotides are TGTGCCAGCAGCTTGGGTTCCGGGACAGCCAATAATGAAAAACTGTTTTTT. Its translation is CASSLGSGTANNEKLFF.

This chain connects TRBV7-2 to TRBJ1-2; D uncertain. The germline CDR1 and CDR2 sequences are SGHTA and FQGNSA. The CDR3 has 15 residues. Between the trimmed V and J ends, which lost 1 base and 2 bases, there was a span of 11 bases. This CDR3 is CASSLGPTLNYGYTF. The CDR3, as DNA: TGTGCCAGCAGCTTAGGACCAACCTTAAACTATGGCTACACCTTC.

The V gene is TRBV5-6, the J gene TRBJ1-1; D not certain. The CDR3 has 15 residues. The germline V and J ends were trimmed by 0 bases and 1 base, with 10 bases remaining between them. From germline, CDR1 is SGHDT and CDR2 YYEEEE. In nucleotides, the CDR3 is TGTGCCAGCAGCTTGGGCGGACCCCGGAACACTGAAGCTTTCTTT. Protein product: CASSLGGPRNTEAFF.

The V and J genes are TRBV11-2 and TRBJ2-2; D is unresolved. The CDR3 runs to 13 residues. Germline V gene data show CDR1 as SGHAT and CDR2 as FQNNGV. Trimming took 0 bases from V and 7 from J, leaving 6 bases between them. CDR3 residues: CASSLELIGELFF. Here the CDR3 DNA reads TGTGCCAGCAGCTTAGAACTCATCGGGGAGCTGTTTTTT. The full variable domain, its missing parts supplied by reference TRBV11-2 and TRBJ2-2, is EAGVAQSPRYKIIEKRQSVAFWCNPISGHATLYWYQQILGQGPKLLIQFQNNGVVDDSQLPKDRFSAERLKGVDSTLKIQPAKLEDSAVYLCASSLELIGELFFGEGSRLTVL.

This chain joins TRBV23-1 and TRBJ1-1, with D tentatively TRBD1 (5 bases). TRBV23-1 falls under the ORF class, with uncertain function. Trimming removed 0 bases from V and 8 bases from J, with 7 bases in between. CDR3 length: 12 amino acids. CDR3 in amino acids: CASSQSGGEAFF. DNA of the CDR3: TGCGCCAGCAGTCAATCTGGGGGGGAAGCTTTCTTT.

This chain joins TRBV18 and TRBJ2-5; 7 nucleotides line up with TRBD1. The CDR3 extends over 12 amino acids. Germline V lookup: CDR1 KGHSH, CDR2 LQKENI. With V trimmed by 8 bases and J by 2 bases, 2 bases remained unmatched. The CDR3 reads CASRQGQETQYF. CDR3 nucleotides: TGTGCCAGCAGACAGGGACAAGAGACCCAGTACTTC. The full variable domain, its missing parts supplied by reference TRBV18 and TRBJ2-5, is NAGVMQNPRHLVRRRGQEARLRCSPMKGHSHVYWYRQLPEEGLKFMVYLQKENIIDESGMPKERFSAEFPKEGPSILRIQQVVRGDSAAYFCASRQGQETQYFGPGTRLLVL.